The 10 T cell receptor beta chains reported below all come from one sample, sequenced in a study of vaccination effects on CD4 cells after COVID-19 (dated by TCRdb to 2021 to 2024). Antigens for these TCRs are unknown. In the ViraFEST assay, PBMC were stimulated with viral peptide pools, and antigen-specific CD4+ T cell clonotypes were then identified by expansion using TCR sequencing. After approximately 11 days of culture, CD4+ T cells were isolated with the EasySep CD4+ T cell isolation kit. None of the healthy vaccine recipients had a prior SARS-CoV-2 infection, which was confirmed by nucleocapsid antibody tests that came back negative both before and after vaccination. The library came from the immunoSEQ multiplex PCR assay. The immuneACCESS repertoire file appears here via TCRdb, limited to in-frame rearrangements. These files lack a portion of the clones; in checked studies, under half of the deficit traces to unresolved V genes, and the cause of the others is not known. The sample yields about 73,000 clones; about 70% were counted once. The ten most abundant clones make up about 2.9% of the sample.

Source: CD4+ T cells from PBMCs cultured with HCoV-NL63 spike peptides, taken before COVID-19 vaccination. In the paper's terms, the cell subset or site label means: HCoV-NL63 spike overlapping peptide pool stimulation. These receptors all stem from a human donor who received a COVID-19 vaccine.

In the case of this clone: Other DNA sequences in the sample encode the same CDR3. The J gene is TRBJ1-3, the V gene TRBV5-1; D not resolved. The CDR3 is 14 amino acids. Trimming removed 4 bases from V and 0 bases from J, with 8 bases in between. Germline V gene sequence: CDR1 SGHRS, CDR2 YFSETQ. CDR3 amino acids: CASSPGSSGNTIYF. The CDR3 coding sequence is TGCGCCAGCAGCCCGGGTTCCTCTGGAAACACCATATATTTT.

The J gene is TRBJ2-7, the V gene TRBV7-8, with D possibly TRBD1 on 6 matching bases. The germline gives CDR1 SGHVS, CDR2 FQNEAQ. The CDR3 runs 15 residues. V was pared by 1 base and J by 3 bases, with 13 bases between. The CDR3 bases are TGTGCCAGCAGCTTAGAGGGACACTCCGTCTACGAGCAGTACGTC. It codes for CASSLEGHSVYEQYV.

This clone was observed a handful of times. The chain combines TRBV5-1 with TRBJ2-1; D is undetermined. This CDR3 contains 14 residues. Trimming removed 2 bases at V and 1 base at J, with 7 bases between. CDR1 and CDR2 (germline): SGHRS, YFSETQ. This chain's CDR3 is CASSFPQSYNEQFF. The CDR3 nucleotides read TGCGCCAGCAGCTTCCCGCAGTCCTACAATGAGCAGTTCTTC.

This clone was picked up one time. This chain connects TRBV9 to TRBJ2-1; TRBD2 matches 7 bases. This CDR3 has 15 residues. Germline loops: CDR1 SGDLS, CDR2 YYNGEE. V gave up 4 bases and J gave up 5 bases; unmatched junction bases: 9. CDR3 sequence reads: CASSIRSGTNNEQFF. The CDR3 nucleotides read TGTGCCAGCAGCATTAGATCCGGGACTAACAATGAGCAGTTCTTC.

The CDR3 reads CASSYTRGAHEQYV. For the CDR3, the DNA is TGTGCCAGCAGTTACACAAGGGGAGCCCACGAGCAGTACGTC. The V gene is TRBV6-5, the J gene TRBJ2-7; tentatively, D is TRBD1 or TRBD2 (5 bases each). From germline, CDR1 is MNHEY and CDR2 SVGAGI. This CDR3 region has 14 residues. The germline V and J ends were trimmed by 2 bases and 5 bases, with 13 bases remaining between them.

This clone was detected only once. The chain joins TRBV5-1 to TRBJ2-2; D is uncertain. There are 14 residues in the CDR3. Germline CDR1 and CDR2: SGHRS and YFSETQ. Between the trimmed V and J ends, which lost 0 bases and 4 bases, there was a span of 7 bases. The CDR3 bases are TGCGCCAGCAGCTTGGCTCAGCTCACCGGGGAGCTGTTTTTT. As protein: CASSLAQLTGELFF.

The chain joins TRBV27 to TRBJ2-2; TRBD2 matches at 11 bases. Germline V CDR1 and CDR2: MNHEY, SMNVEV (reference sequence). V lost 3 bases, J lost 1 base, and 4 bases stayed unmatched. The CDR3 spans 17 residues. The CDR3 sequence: CASSLASGGRNTGELFF. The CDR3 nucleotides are TGTGCCAGCAGTTTGGCTAGCGGGGGGCGGAACACCGGGGAGCTGTTTTTT.

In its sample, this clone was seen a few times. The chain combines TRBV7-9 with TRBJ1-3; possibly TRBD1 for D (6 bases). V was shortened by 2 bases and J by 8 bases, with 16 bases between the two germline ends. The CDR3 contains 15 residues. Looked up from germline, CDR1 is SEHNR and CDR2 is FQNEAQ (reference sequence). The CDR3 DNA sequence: TGTGCCAGCAGCTTAAAAGGACAGCTGGAACACACCATATATTTT. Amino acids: CASSLKGQLEHTIYF.

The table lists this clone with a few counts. CDR3 in amino acids: CASSSNLHGYTF. DNA for the CDR3: TGTGCCAGCAGCTCTAACCTACATGGCTACACCTTC. The chain uses TRBV7-2 and TRBJ1-2; D not certain. From germline, CDR1 is SGHTA and CDR2 FQGNSA. CDR3 length: 12 residues. V gave up 4 bases and J gave up 6 bases, with 9 bases separating them.

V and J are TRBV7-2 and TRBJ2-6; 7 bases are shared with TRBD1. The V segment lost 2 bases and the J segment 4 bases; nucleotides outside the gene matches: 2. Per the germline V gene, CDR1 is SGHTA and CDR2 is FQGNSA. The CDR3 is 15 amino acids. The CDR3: CASSLRGPGANVLTF. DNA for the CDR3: TGTGCCAGCAGCTTAAGGGGGCCCGGGGCCAACGTCCTGACTTTC.